These 30 T cell receptor beta chains share one sample of origin, sequenced in a study of post-analysis software for immune sequencing data. Overall study findings and caveats: Patients used about five TRBV segments, including TRBV5-6, TRBV5-1 and TRBV20-1, more often than controls.

Tagging with unique molecular identifiers was a feature of the TCR beta cDNA libraries. From the PCR reads, TCRdb called clonotypes with MiXCR, one entry per CDR3 protein. The sample yields fewer than 550,000 distinct CDR3 sequences, around 34% seen once. These receptors have no identified antigens. The sequencing input was blood. Receptors were obtained from a girl aged 2-17 years with multiple sclerosis.

V usage is TRBV6-6 and J usage is TRBJ1-5; a weak D match, TRBD1 (5 bases). Trimming cost V 6 bases and J 3 bases, with 15 bases left between them. The length of the CDR3 is 15 residues. Germline V CDR1 and CDR2: MNHNY, SVGAGI (reference sequence). The CDR3 DNA reads as TGTGCCAGCAGGGGGGTGGGGGGATCCAATCAGCCCCAGCATTTT. Amino acid sequence: CASRGVGGSNQPQHF.

This clonotype came up a few times. The chain recombines TRBV10-3 with TRBJ2-4; 10 bases are shared with TRBD1. TRBJ2-7 matches the DNA end more closely, so the J call is doubtful. The CDR3 is 13 residues long. Looked up from germline, CDR1 is ENHRY and CDR2 is SYGVKD. The CDR3 sequence: CAISAGTGDEQYF. CDR3 sequence (DNA): TGTGCCATCAGTGCCGGGACAGGGGACGAGCAGTACTTC.

Only a few counts were recorded for this clonotype. V usage is TRBV10-3 and J usage is TRBJ2-1, with 7 bases aligning to TRBD2. Trimming cost V 6 bases and J 5 bases; bases outside gene matches: 7. Germline values: CDR1 ENHRY, CDR2 SYGVKD. The CDR3 contains 14 residues. As DNA, the CDR3 is TGTGCCATCAGCCGGGGGGATCAAGACAATGAGCAGTTCTTC. It is translated as CAISRGDQDNEQFF.

In its sample, this clonotype was seen a few times. The rearrangement uses TRBV5-1 and TRBJ2-1; 9 bases are a match to TRBD1. Germline assignment: CDR1 SGHRS and CDR2 YFSETQ. CDR3 size: 17 residues. V lost 2 bases, J lost 1 base, and 7 bases stayed unmatched. In DNA form, the CDR3 reads TGCGCCAGCAGCTTCAAGATCGGGACAGGGTCCTACAATGAGCAGTTCTTC. It translates to CASSFKIGTGSYNEQFF. The variable domain in full, with the rest retrieved from reference TRBV5-1 and TRBJ2-1, is KAGVTQTPRYLIKTRGQQVTLSCSPISGHRSVSWYQQTPGQGLQFLFEYFSETQRNKGNFPGRFSGRQFSNSRSEMNVSTLELGDSALYLCASSFKIGTGSYNEQFFGPGTRLTVL.

V is TRBV4-1 and J is TRBJ1-1; maybe TRBD1 (5 bases). CDR1 is MGHRA, CDR2 YSYEKL, per germline. Trimming cost V 4 bases and J 6 bases, with 12 bases left between them. The CDR3 sequence is 13 residues long. CDR3 residues: CASSPGGTAEAFF. CDR3 coding DNA: TGCGCCAGCAGCCCGGGGGGGACCGCTGAAGCTTTCTTT.

This clonotype appeared a few times. The chain is built from TRBV5-1 and TRBJ2-3; D gene unclear. Germline assignment: CDR1 SGHRS and CDR2 YFSETQ. The length of the CDR3 is 15 residues. Trimming stripped 4 bases from V and 6 bases from J, with 18 bases between. The CDR3 coding sequence is TGCGCCAGCAGCCTAGACGGAACGAGGTTTGATACGCAGTATTTT. Protein product: CASSLDGTRFDTQYF. The variable domain in full, with the rest retrieved from reference TRBV5-1 and TRBJ2-3, is KAGVTQTPRYLIKTRGQQVTLSCSPISGHRSVSWYQQTPGQGLQFLFEYFSETQRNKGNFPGRFSGRQFSNSRSEMNVSTLELGDSALYLCASSLDGTRFDTQYFGPGTRLTVL.

This clonotype was seen a handful of times. Relative to the germline gene, one junction end is altered; a read error may explain this. The chain carries TRBV29-1 and TRBJ2-3; TRBD1 aligns across 9 bases. This CDR3 contains 13 residues. From germline, CDR1 is SQVTM and CDR2 ANQGSEA. The CDR3 region is CSVLGTGSDTRYF. The CDR3 DNA sequence: TGCAGCGTGCTGGGGACAGGGTCAGATACGCGGTATTTT.

This clonotype has just a few counts. The gene calls are TRBV12-3 or TRBV12-4 and TRBJ2-3; maybe TRBD2 (5 bases). V gave up 5 bases and J gave up 2 bases, with 20 bases separating them. This CDR3 has 17 residues. The CDR3, as DNA: TGTGCCAGCAGTCCCCCGGGGAGCGGTGATGACACAGATACGCAGTATTTT. Amino acid sequence: CASSPPGSGDDTDTQYF.

V and J are TRBV7-9 and TRBJ1-2; TRBD1 might be the D (5 bases). There are 17 residues in the CDR3. Looked up from germline, CDR1 is SEHNR and CDR2 is FQNEAQ (reference sequence). V lost 3 bases, J lost 4 bases, and 21 bases lay in between. CDR3 amino acids: CASSFIPGTRDGYGYTF. In DNA, the CDR3 is TGTGCCAGCAGCTTTATTCCTGGGACTAGAGACGGCTATGGCTACACCTTC.

This clonotype came up a few times. The rearrangement uses TRBV5-1 and TRBJ1-2; no clear D. Looked up from germline, CDR1 is SGHRS and CDR2 is YFSETQ. The CDR3 has 12 amino acids. Trimming removed 0 bases from V and 7 bases from J, with 7 bases in between. The chain's CDR3 is CASSLDGVGYTF. The DNA of the CDR3 is TGCGCCAGCAGCTTGGACGGGGTTGGCTACACCTTC.

The rearrangement uses TRBV5-6 and TRBJ2-5, with D perhaps assigned TRBD1 or TRBD2 (5 bases each). Germline CDR1 and CDR2: SGHDT and YYEEEE. V was shortened by 5 bases and J by 5 bases, with 19 bases between the two germline ends. CDR3 length equals 15 residues. CDR3 region: CASRGDPRGLETQYF. The DNA for the CDR3 is TGTGCCAGCAGGGGGGACCCGAGGGGTTTGGAGACCCAGTACTTC.

This clonotype was picked up a small number of times. The V call is TRBV5-1, the J call TRBJ2-3, with a weak D call TRBD1 (5 bases). V lost 0 bases to trimming and J lost 0 bases, with 8 bases between them. The germline V gene has CDR1 SGHRS and CDR2 YFSETQ. The CDR3 has 15 amino acids. The CDR3 region is CASSLGAGSTDTQYF. The CDR3 bases are TGCGCCAGCAGCTTGGGGGCAGGGAGCACAGATACGCAGTATTTT.

A word on this clonotype: One end of the junction is discordant with germline, which a read error may explain. The V gene is TRBV10-1, the J gene TRBJ1-4, with 8 positions matching TRBD1. Germline V gene data show CDR1 as WNHNN and CDR2 as SYGVQD (reference sequence). The CDR3 consists of 14 residues. In DNA form, the CDR3 reads TGCGCCAGCAGGCAGGGGGCAACTAATGAAGAACTGTTTTTT. It is translated as CASRQGATNEELFF.

The chain recombines TRBV7-9 with TRBJ1-6; 9 nucleotides line up with TRBD1. Germline V CDR1 and CDR2: SEHNR, FQNEAQ (reference sequence). The trim removed 1 base at V and 5 bases at J, leaving 3 bases unmatched. The CDR3 sequence is 16 residues long. CDR3 in amino acids: CASSLVWDRDNSPLHF. The CDR3 DNA sequence: TGTGCCAGCAGCTTAGTATGGGACAGGGATAATTCACCCCTCCACTTT.

This chain links TRBV9 with TRBJ2-1, with TRBD2 identical over 9 bases. Germline values: CDR1 SGDLS, CDR2 YYNGEE. V lost 0 bases and J lost 4; bases outside the gene matches: 5. The CDR3 contains 16 residues. The CDR3 DNA follows: TGTGCCAGCAGCGTAGATAGCGGGGGATTTTACAATGAGCAGTTCTTC. Amino acid sequence: CASSVDSGGFYNEQFF.

This clonotype was seen only once. The J gene is TRBJ2-3, the V gene TRBV5-1; TRBD1 is a possible D gene (5 bases). This CDR3 has 15 residues. In germline, CDR1 is SGHRS, CDR2 YFSETQ. The V end lost 4 bases, the J end lost 2 bases, and 14 bases lay between the germline ends. CDR3 sequence reads: CASSLRQRTTDTQYF. CDR3 DNA sequence: TGCGCCAGCAGCCTACGACAGAGAACCACAGATACGCAGTATTTT.

The chain is built from TRBV28 and TRBJ2-5; 7 positions match TRBD1. The J call could be wrong; TRBJ2-7 is a better fit for the DNA end. The CDR3 has 14 residues. The germline CDR1 and CDR2 sequences are MDHEN and SYDVKM. The CDR3 DNA is TGTGCCAGCAGTTTCCAAGGGACAGTCTACGAGCAGTACTTC. Residues: CASSFQGTVYEQYF.

The sample holds a few counts of this clonotype. V and J are TRBV12-3 or TRBV12-4 and TRBJ2-2, with 8 bases matching TRBD2. V shed 8 bases, J shed 0 bases, and the junction held 2 bases outside the gene matches. This CDR3 is 14 amino acids long. This CDR3 is CASETSANTGELFF. The CDR3 region has the DNA TGTGCCAGCGAGACTAGCGCGAACACCGGGGAGCTGTTTTTT.

This chain links TRBV29-1 with TRBJ1-2; 10 positions match TRBD1. Unmatched junction bases numbered 5, after V lost 4 bases and J lost 3 bases. The V gene's germline CDR1 is SQVTM and CDR2 ANQGSEA. This CDR3 is built from 14 residues. The CDR3 DNA is TGCAGCGTTGCCCGGGACAGGGGATACTATGGCTACACCTTC. Amino acids: CSVARDRGYYGYTF.

This chain joins TRBV28 and TRBJ1-6; D call uncertain. Germline CDR1 and CDR2: MDHEN and SYDVKM. V gave up 4 bases and J gave up 7 bases, with 14 bases separating them. The CDR3 is 15 residues long. The CDR3, as DNA: TGTGCCAGCAGTTGGGCGACGGGAGGCAATTCACCCCTCCACTTT. This codes for CASSWATGGNSPLHF.

V is TRBV10-2 and J is TRBJ1-5; a weak D match, TRBD1 (5 bases). CDR1 WSHSY and CDR2 SAAADI come from the germline V gene. V shed 3 bases and J shed 1 base, with 10 bases lying between them. This CDR3 is 15 amino acids long. The CDR3 here is CASSEGDSSNQPQHF. DNA for the CDR3: TGCGCCAGCAGTGAAGGGGACTCCAGCAATCAGCCCCAGCATTTT.

Here the CDR3 reads CASSFRAGPLNTEAFF. The CDR3, as DNA: TGTGCCAGCAGTTTTCGCGCGGGACCTCTGAACACTGAAGCTTTCTTT. The chain carries TRBV12-3 or TRBV12-4 and TRBJ1-1, with TRBD1 as a possible D gene (5 bases). This CDR3 region has 16 residues. Trimming removed 3 bases from V and 0 bases from J, with 14 bases in between.

This clonotype has a single count. One base away lies a much larger clone, so this may be a sequencing read error. The rearrangement links TRBV6-5 to TRBJ2-5; D uncertain. The CDR3 runs 14 residues. Germline V gene data show CDR1 as MNHEY and CDR2 as SVGAGI. The CDR3 DNA reads TGTGTCAGCAGTTACCCAACACGCGAAGAGACCCAGTACTTC. This codes for CVSSYPTREETQYF.

The V gene is TRBV20-1, the J gene TRBJ1-2, with D tentatively TRBD1 (6 bases). V lost 6 bases to trimming and J lost 8 bases, with 22 bases between them. The V gene's germline CDR1 is DFQATT and CDR2 SNEGSKA (reference sequence). The CDR3 runs to 14 residues. CDR3 residues: CSAIKSGTSLGYTF. The CDR3 DNA follows: TGCAGTGCGATTAAATCCGGGACATCACTCGGCTACACCTTC.

This clonotype has just a few counts. The rearrangement uses TRBV4-2 and TRBJ1-6, with TRBD1 matching 9 bases. This CDR3 has 17 residues. V lost 0 bases, J lost 7 bases, and 7 bases stayed unmatched. Germline CDR1 LGHNA, CDR2 YNFKEQ. The chain's CDR3 is CASSQDSGQGNNSPLHF. The DNA of the CDR3 is TGTGCCAGCAGCCAAGATTCGGGACAGGGTAACAATTCACCCCTCCACTTT.

This rearrangement joins TRBV15 to TRBJ1-2, with 9 bases aligning to TRBD1. The CDR3 has 16 residues. Germline CDR1 is LNHNV and CDR2 is YYDKDF (reference sequence). Germline trimming cut 7 bases from V and 5 bases from J; bases unmatched to any gene: 14. The CDR3 reads CATTSRRTGEGYGYTF. The CDR3 coding sequence is TGTGCCACCACCTCAAGACGGACAGGGGAGGGGTATGGCTACACCTTC.

The chain recombines TRBV3-1 with TRBJ2-1; 10 bases are a match to TRBD1. Per the germline V gene, CDR1 is LGHDT and CDR2 is YNNKEL (reference sequence). J was trimmed by 7 bases and V by 6 bases; bases with no gene match: 9. This CDR3 spans 15 amino acids. The CDR3 here is CASSKGQGFMNEQFF. CDR3 in DNA: TGTGCCAGCAGTAAGGGACAGGGGTTTATGAATGAGCAGTTCTTC.

V usage is TRBV6-1 and J usage is TRBJ2-7; tentatively, D is TRBD1 (5 bases). Germline CDR1 and CDR2: MNHNS and SASEGT. Trimming cost V 7 bases and J 0 bases, with 7 bases left between them. The CDR3 is made up of 12 amino acids. CDR3 protein: CASMTVSYEQYF. The CDR3 nucleotides read TGTGCCAGCATGACAGTCTCCTACGAGCAGTACTTC.

This clonotype is a singleton in its sample. This chain links TRBV5-1 with TRBJ2-5, with 8 bases aligning to TRBD1. The trim removed 9 bases at V and 4 bases at J, leaving 8 bases unmatched. This CDR3 has 13 residues. Germline CDR1 reads SGHRS; CDR2 reads YFSETQ. This CDR3 reads CATGTGDLETQYF. In DNA, the CDR3 is TGCGCCACAGGGACAGGTGACCTAGAGACCCAGTACTTC.

The chain employs TRBV7-8 and TRBJ1-6; perhaps TRBD1 as D (5 bases). The germline V gene has CDR1 SGHVS and CDR2 FQNEAQ. The V gene lost 4 bases and the J gene lost 11 bases, with 15 bases spanning the gap. The CDR3 is 14 amino acids. The CDR3 nucleotides are TGTGCCAGCAGCTCCCTCTCAGGGTATCCACCCCTCCACTTT. This gives the protein CASSSLSGYPPLHF.